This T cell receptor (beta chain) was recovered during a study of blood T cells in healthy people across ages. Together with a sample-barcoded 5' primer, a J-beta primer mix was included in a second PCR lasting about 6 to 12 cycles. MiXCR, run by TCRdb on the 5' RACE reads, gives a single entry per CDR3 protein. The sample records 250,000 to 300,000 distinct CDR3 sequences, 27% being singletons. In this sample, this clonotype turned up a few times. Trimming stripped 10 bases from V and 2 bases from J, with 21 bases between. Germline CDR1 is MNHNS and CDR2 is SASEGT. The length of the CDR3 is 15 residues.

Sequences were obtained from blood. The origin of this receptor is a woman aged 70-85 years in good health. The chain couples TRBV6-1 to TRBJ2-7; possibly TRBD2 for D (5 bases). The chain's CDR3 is CATSNKGDATYEQYF. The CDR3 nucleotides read TGTGCCACCTCCAATAAGGGAGACGCAACCTACGAGCAGTACTTC.